This TCR beta chain was captured in a study of CD8+ T cells in alopecia areata. cDNA serving as the sequencing template came from extracted, reverse transcribed RNA. Sequencing was performed with immunoSEQ multiplex PCR; in TCRdb, only in-frame clones are kept and a portion is missing. The sample has 120,000 to 150,000 clones; 87% are singletons. The TCR comes from a human donor with alopecia areata. Sample: CD8+ T cells sorted from blood, taken at week 0.

The CDR3 region has the DNA TGCGCCAGCAGCCACCTTCCCGGACAGGGGGCCGGGAGTGGCTACACCTTC. This translates into CASSHLPGQGAGSGYTF. V gene TRBV4-1 combines with J gene TRBJ1-2; TRBD1 matches 11 bases. The germline gives CDR1 MGHRA, CDR2 YSYEKL. The CDR3 totals 17 residues. J lost 7 bases, V lost 3 bases, and 13 bases had no gene match.